The rows below give T cell receptor beta chains drawn from one sample of a study of cytotoxic CD8 clonotypes in ibrutinib-treated CLL. The method was immunoSEQ multiplex PCR; TCRdb's version includes in-frame clones alone and lacks a portion of them. In the table there are more than 110,000 clones, about 84% of which are singletons. The source was PBMCs, collected after 36 months of ibrutinib treatment. Every receptor here comes from a human donor with chronic lymphocytic leukemia. Both conserved end residues are part of each CDR3. Fields, in order: D gene, V gene, clone size, J gene, CDR3 DNA, CDR3 protein. A D gene is named only where the DNA matches it firmly. Part of the rows lack a size; the others show once, few, many or a class for expanded clones.

NA,TRBV11-3,NA,TRBJ2-5,TGTGCCAGCAGCTTAGATCAAGAGACCCAGTACTTC,CASSLDQETQYF
NA,TRBV6-1,NA,TRBJ1-5,TGTGCCAGCCGGCAAGACCATCAGCCCCAGCATTTT,CASRQDHQPQHF
NA,TRBV5-6,NA,TRBJ2-2,TGTGCCAGCAGCTACACGGGATCCTGGGCCGGGGAGCTGTTTTTT,CASSYTGSWAGELFF
TRBD2,TRBV4-1,few,TRBJ2-3,TGCGCCAGCAGCTACACTAGCGGGGTGAGCACAGATACGCAGTATTTT,CASSYTSGVSTDTQYF
NA,TRBV7-3,NA,TRBJ1-2,TGTGCCAGCAGCCCGGACGGAAACTATGGCTACACCTTC,CASSPDGNYGYTF
NA,TRBV9,NA,TRBJ1-2,TGTGCCAGCAGCGTAGATACAGGGAGAACATATGGCTACACCTTC,CASSVDTGRTYGYTF
NA,TRBV11-2,NA,TRBJ1-3,TGTGCCAGCAGCACCTTCTACGGAAAAGGAAACACCATATATTTT,CASSTFYGKGNTIYF
NA,TRBV7-9,NA,TRBJ2-3,TGTGCCAGCAGCCCGAGTGTAGATACGCAGTATTTT,CASSPSVDTQYF
NA,TRBV5-1,NA,TRBJ2-3,TGCGCCAGCAGCTTGGGGGGGAGCACAGATACGCAGTATTTT,CASSLGGSTDTQYF
NA,TRBV6-5,NA,TRBJ2-1,TGTGCCAGCAGACTCACTAGCTTTCCCAATGAGCAGTTCTTC,CASRLTSFPNEQFF
NA,TRBV25-1,few,TRBJ1-6,TGTGCCAGCAGTCCCCCCGGGACATATAATACACCCCTCCACTTT,CASSPPGTYNTPLHF
NA,TRBV6-5,NA,TRBJ2-2,TGTGCCAGCAGTACCCAGCGGGCGACCGGGGAGCTGTTTTTT,CASSTQRATGELFF
TRBD1,TRBV30,NA,TRBJ1-4,TGTGCCTGGAGTCTTCCCCGGACAGGGTTTGAAAAACTGTTTTTT,CAWSLPRTGFEKLFF
NA,TRBV4-1,NA,TRBJ1-5,TGCGCCAGCAGATGGGGGGGCGGGGATAGCAATCAGCCCCAGCATTTT,CASRWGGGDSNQPQHF
NA,TRBV5-4,NA,TRBJ2-6,TGTGCCAGCAGCGCGTACTCTGGGGCCAACGTCCTGACTTTC,CASSAYSGANVLTF
TRBD1,TRBV29-1,NA,TRBJ2-1,TGCAGCGTTGTAGGGGACAGACGGGGCGATGAGCAGTTCTTC,CSVVGDRRGDEQFF
NA,TRBV19,NA,TRBJ1-5,TGTGCCAGTAGTATACAGTCTAATAGCAATCAGCCCCAGCATTTT,CASSIQSNSNQPQHF
TRBD1,TRBV9,once,TRBJ2-1,TGTGCCAGCAGCCTCCGGGACAGGGACAATGAGCAGTTCTTC,CASSLRDRDNEQFF
NA,TRBV18,NA,TRBJ2-3,TGTGCCAGCCCCGGACAGAGCACAGATACGCAGTATTTT,CASPGQSTDTQYF
NA,TRBV2,few,TRBJ1-2,TGTGCCAGCAGTAGCGTGGGGCACTATGGCTACACCTTC,CASSSVGHYGYTF
NA,TRBV7-9,NA,TRBJ1-4,TGTGCCAGCAGCTTAGTCGGGGGAACTAATGAAAAACTGTTTTTT,CASSLVGGTNEKLFF
NA,TRBV5-1,NA,TRBJ1-4,TGCGCCAGCAGCCCCTTTCGAGGAAATAATGAAAAACTGTTTTTT,CASSPFRGNNEKLFF
NA,TRBV2,NA,TRBJ1-1,TGTGCCAGCGGTCGGGACACTGAAGCTTTCTTT,CASGRDTEAFF
NA,TRBV18,NA,TRBJ1-4,TGTGCCAGCTCACCGGGGGCAACTAATGAAAAACTGTTTTTT,CASSPGATNEKLFF
NA,TRBV6-1,few,TRBJ1-1,TGTGCCAGCAGGGAAACAGGCCGAACTGAAGCTTTCTTT,CASRETGRTEAFF
NA,TRBV18,NA,TRBJ2-2,TGTGCCAGCTCACCACAATCCATCACCGGGCCGGTCACCGGGGAGCTGTTTTTT,CASSPQSITGPVTGELFF
NA,TRBV18,NA,TRBJ2-7,TGTGCCAGCTCACCACCTGGGGCCAACCGGGAGCAGTACTTC,CASSPPGANREQYF
NA,TRBV10-1,NA,TRBJ1-2,TGCGCCAGCCTGAACAGCTTAGATAACTATGGCTACACCTTC,CASLNSLDNYGYTF
NA,TRBV5-4,few,TRBJ2-3,TGTGCCAGCAGCTTAGACGGGCCCTGGGGAGATACGCAGTATTTT,CASSLDGPWGDTQYF
NA,TRBV7-2,many,TRBJ1-5,TGTGCCAGCAGCTTAATGGGGCTTGGCAATCAGCCCCAGCATTTT,CASSLMGLGNQPQHF
NA,TRBV4-1,few,TRBJ1-4,TGCGCCAGCAGCCAAGATGTCGGGGGGACTCACGAAAAACTGTTTTTT,CASSQDVGGTHEKLFF
NA,TRBV7-9,few,TRBJ1-2,TGTGCCAGCAGCTTAAGCGGTGGCTACACCTTC,CASSLSGGYTF
NA,TRBV19,NA,TRBJ1-5,TGTGCCAGTAGTATAGACAGGGGCAATCAGCCCCAGCATTTT,CASSIDRGNQPQHF
NA,TRBV30,NA,TRBJ1-2,TGTGCCTGGAGTAGGACAAGGGTGTCACGACCGTATGGCTACACCTTC,CAWSRTRVSRPYGYTF
TRBD1,TRBV5-1,few,TRBJ1-1,TGCGCCAGCAGCCAAGGGACAGGGGGTAGGACTGAAGCTTTCTTT,CASSQGTGGRTEAFF
NA,TRBV30,NA,TRBJ1-5,TGTGCCTGGAGTATGGGGGGTGACCAGCCCCAGCATTTT,CAWSMGGDQPQHF
NA,TRBV11-2,NA,TRBJ2-1,TGTGCCAGCAGCTTAGATCTTGAGAGCTCCTACAATGAGCAGTTCTTC,CASSLDLESSYNEQFF
NA,TRBV7-6,few,TRBJ2-7,TGTGCCAGCAGCTTAGCGCCTGATGGGCTCGAGCAGTACTTC,CASSLAPDGLEQYF
NA,TRBV7-3,NA,TRBJ2-7,TGTGCCAGCAGCATGGGCGGGACGTCCTACGAGCAGTACTTC,CASSMGGTSYEQYF
NA,TRBV5-6,NA,TRBJ1-6,TGTGCCAGCAGCGATACAGGGAACTCCTATAATTCACCCCTCCACTTT,CASSDTGNSYNSPLHF
NA,TRBV6-1,NA,TRBJ2-5,TGTGCCAGCAGTGAAGGGTTGGGAACAGGGTGGACCCAGTACTTC,CASSEGLGTGWTQYF
TRBD1,TRBV18,NA,TRBJ2-7,TGTGCCAGCTCACCGCGGACAGGGGGTAACGAGCAGTACTTC,CASSPRTGGNEQYF
NA,TRBV14,once,TRBJ2-3,TGTGCCAGCAGCCAAGATTGGGTTGTCGCCGGCACAGATACGCAGTATTTT,CASSQDWVVAGTDTQYF
NA,TRBV7-6,NA,TRBJ2-2,TGTGCCAGCAGCTTAGAACAGGGCAACACCGGGGAGCTGTTTTTT,CASSLEQGNTGELFF
TRBD2,TRBV5-1,NA,TRBJ2-3,TGCGCCAGCAGTTCATTTAGCGGGGGGGCGGCAGATACGCAGTATTTT,CASSSFSGGAADTQYF
TRBD1,TRBV7-6,once,TRBJ1-2,TGTGCCAGCAGCTTAGGCACAGGGGGAGGCTATGGCTACACCTTC,CASSLGTGGGYGYTF
TRBD2,TRBV9,NA,TRBJ2-1,TGTGCCAGCAGCGTAGGGCAGAGACTAGCCTACGGTGAGCAGTTCTTC,CASSVGQRLAYGEQFF
TRBD2,TRBV30,once,TRBJ2-7,TGTGCCTGGAGTGTGGGCGGGAGGGCTACCTTGATCTTC,CAWSVGGRATLIF
TRBD2,TRBV4-2,NA,TRBJ2-1,TGTGCCAGCAGCCAGGGGACTAGCGGGAGCTTTGAGCAGTTCTTC,CASSQGTSGSFEQFF
NA,TRBV2,NA,TRBJ1-6,TGTGCCAGCAAAGTAGTTTCAAATTCACCCCTCCACTTT,CASKVVSNSPLHF
TRBD1,TRBV6-1,few,TRBJ1-1,TGTGCCAGCAACAGGGGGAACACTGAAGCTTTCTTT,CASNRGNTEAFF
TRBD1,TRBV6-5,NA,TRBJ2-7,TGTGCCAGCAGTTTCGACAGGGGTAGCTCCTACGAGCAGTACTTC,CASSFDRGSSYEQYF
NA,TRBV5-1,NA,TRBJ1-4,TGCGCCAGCGGTCCGTCACCAACTAATGAAAAACTGTTTTTT,CASGPSPTNEKLFF
NA,TRBV28,NA,TRBJ2-7,TGTGCCATCACCACCCCCGGGCTCACCCACTACACCTACGAGCAGTACTTC,CAITTPGLTHYTYEQYF
NA,TRBV10-3,NA,TRBJ1-2,TGTGCCATCAGTGAGGCATCAGGGTCCTACACCTTC,CAISEASGSYTF
NA,TRBV15,NA,TRBJ1-2,TGTGCCACCAGCAGACGCGCAACGGGCGGATATGGCTACACCTTC,CATSRRATGGYGYTF
NA,TRBV9,NA,TRBJ2-3,TGTGCCAGCAGCGGACAGAGCACTACAGATACGCAGTATTTT,CASSGQSTTDTQYF
NA,TRBV10-3,NA,TRBJ1-5,TGTGCCATCAGTGACGCGGGTCAGCCCCAGCATTTT,CAISDAGQPQHF
TRBD1,TRBV4-1,NA,TRBJ1-1,TGCGCCAGCAGCCCTGGACAGGGGAGAATGAACACTGAAGCTTTCTTT,CASSPGQGRMNTEAFF
NA,TRBV27,NA,TRBJ2-3,TGTGCCAGCAGTTTTGTTGGGAGGGATACGCAGTATTTT,CASSFVGRDTQYF